The 7 T cell receptor beta chains in this list originate from one sample, sequenced in a study of blood T cell repertoires in COVID-19. Sequenced by immunoSEQ multiplex PCR; TCRdb stores in-frame clones only, minus some. The sample lists around 92,000 clones, 86% seen once, with roughly 27% in the top ten. Sequencing was carried out using peripheral blood. Receptors were obtained from a human donor in a cohort sampled during active COVID-19.

V usage is TRBV7-2 and J usage is TRBJ2-2; possibly TRBD2 for D (5 bases). Germline-derived CDR1 and CDR2 are SGHTA and FQGNSA. CDR3 length: 16 residues. The V end was cut by 3 bases, the J end by 3 bases, with 14 bases between. The CDR3 DNA reads TGTGCCAGCAGCTTGGCCGGAGGTTGGGACACCGGGGAGCTGTTTTTT. Protein: CASSLAGGWDTGELFF.

J is TRBJ1-2 and V is TRBV19; D remains unclear. The CDR3 length is 12 residues. The ends were cut back, 6 bases at V and 0 bases at J, with 5 bases in the middle. The germline CDR1 and CDR2 sequences are LNHDA and SQIVND (reference sequence). This CDR3 reads CASSQTNYGYTF. The CDR3 DNA reads as TGTGCCAGTAGCCAGACTAACTATGGCTACACCTTC.

This clone turned up a few times. The chain recombines TRBV5-6 with TRBJ2-7; D is ambiguous. CDR3 length: 13 amino acids. Per germline, CDR1 SGHDT and CDR2 YYEEEE. Deletions cut 0 bases from V and 4 bases from J, with 8 bases between. CDR3 DNA: TGTGCCAGCAGCTTGGGCGCTTCATACGAGCAGTACTTC. It yields the protein CASSLGASYEQYF.

The chain recombines TRBV11-2 with TRBJ2-1; 9 nucleotides align to TRBD2. J lost 0 bases, V lost 5 bases, and 11 bases had no gene match. The CDR3 runs 18 residues. Per germline, CDR1 SGHAT and CDR2 FQNNGV. The CDR3 DNA reads as TGTGCCAGCAGCCCAGGGAGACTAGCGGATAGCTCCTACAATGAGCAGTTCTTC. Amino acid sequence: CASSPGRLADSSYNEQFF.

The J gene is TRBJ1-1, the V gene TRBV6-5; TRBD1 matches at 12 bases. CDR3 size: 13 residues. CDR1 and CDR2 (germline): MNHEY, SVGAGI. With 6 bases clipped from V and 8 bases from J, the junction kept 4 bases outside the gene matches. The CDR3 protein is CASSTGTGGEAFF. In nucleotides, the CDR3 is TGTGCCAGCAGCACCGGGACAGGGGGCGAAGCTTTCTTT.

This chain uses TRBV6-5 with TRBJ2-1, with 9 bases identical to TRBD2. Germline values: CDR1 MNHEY, CDR2 SVGAGI. V lost 2 bases to trimming and J lost 6 bases; unmatched junction nucleotides: 5. CDR3 length equals 15 residues. Here the CDR3 reads CASSYGAGGPNEQFF. The CDR3 DNA reads as TGTGCCAGCAGTTACGGGGCGGGGGGGCCCAATGAGCAGTTCTTC.

The chain links TRBV4-2 to TRBJ2-2; 7 nucleotides match TRBD1. Germline values: CDR1 LGHNA, CDR2 YNFKEQ. This CDR3 has 15 amino acids. V lost 4 bases to trimming and J lost 1 base; unmatched junction nucleotides: 3. The CDR3: CASSRDRVNTGELFF. In DNA, the CDR3 is TGTGCCAGCAGCCGCGACAGGGTGAACACCGGGGAGCTGTTTTTT.